A selection of T cell receptor beta chains follows, all from one sample in a study of blood T cell repertoires in COVID-19. TCRdb's table, derived via immunoSEQ multiplex PCR, lists solely in-frame clones and lacks some. The repertoire holds 100,000 to 150,000 clones, with 85% to 90% as singletons. Sequenced: peripheral blood. The source of these receptors is a man between 45 and 60 years old with acute or convalescent COVID-19. Each CDR3 is given with its conserved first and last residue. D genes are given only for firm matches. Where a row states a size, it is once, few, many or the class of an expanded clone; other rows omit it.

v_call	cdr3_length	d_call	j_call	clone_size	cdr3_aa	cdr3_nt
TRBV5-1	15	-	TRBJ1-1	-	CASATGRFGNTEAFF	TGCGCCAGTGCCACAGGGAGATTCGGTAACACTGAAGCTTTCTTT
TRBV7-2	18	-	TRBJ2-1	-	CASSLGGAGGATGNEQFF	TGTGCCAGCAGCCTAGGGGGGGCAGGGGGCGCGACCGGCAATGAGCAGTTCTTC
TRBV7-9	16	-	TRBJ1-6	-	CASSPRAGVVNSPLHF	TGTGCCAGCAGCCCCAGAGCGGGGGTGGTTAATTCACCCCTCCACTTT
TRBV27	15	TRBD1	TRBJ1-1	-	CASSSRQGGGTEAFF	TGTGCCAGCAGTTCCAGACAGGGGGGCGGCACTGAAGCTTTCTTT
TRBV4-1	13	-	TRBJ2-7	once	CASSQARGYEQYF	TGCGCCAGCAGCCAAGCACGGGGCTACGAGCAGTACTTC
TRBV3-1/TRBV3-2	14	TRBD1	TRBJ1-1	-	CASTTRGPGTEAFF	TGTGCCAGCACCACCAGGGGGCCTGGGACTGAAGCTTTCTTT
TRBV15	14	TRBD1	TRBJ2-7	-	CATKDQGARDEQYF	TGTGCCACCAAAGACCAGGGGGCCAGGGACGAGCAGTACTTC
TRBV5-1	15	TRBD1	TRBJ1-5	-	CASSLGDRADQPQHF	TGCGCCAGCAGCTTGGGGGACAGGGCCGATCAGCCCCAGCATTTT
TRBV29-1	14	-	TRBJ1-2	-	CSVLDRTVNYGYTF	TGCAGCGTACTCGACCGGACAGTTAACTATGGCTACACCTTC
TRBV5-1	14	TRBD2	TRBJ2-7	-	CASSFTSGRYEQYF	TGCGCCAGCAGCTTTACTAGCGGGAGGTACGAGCAGTACTTC
TRBV5-1	14	-	TRBJ1-2	-	CASSTGGSSAGYTF	TGCGCCAGCAGCACGGGAGGTTCTTCAGCTGGCTACACCTTC
TRBV7-8	17	-	TRBJ2-4	-	CASSLVTGTSAKNIQYF	TGTGCCAGCAGCTTAGTCACCGGGACATCAGCCAAAAACATTCAGTACTTC
TRBV6-4	15	-	TRBJ1-6	-	CASSPGRDYNSPLHF	TGTGCCAGCAGCCCGGGGAGGGATTATAATTCACCCCTCCACTTT
TRBV19	16	TRBD1	TRBJ2-2	-	CASTHLPGQGTGELFF	TGTGCCAGTACCCACTTACCGGGACAGGGAACCGGGGAGCTGTTTTTT
TRBV5-5	14	-	TRBJ2-7	-	CASSPGTNSYEQYF	TGTGCCAGCAGCCCGGGGACAAATTCCTACGAGCAGTACTTC
TRBV6-6	13	TRBD2	TRBJ2-3	-	CASVSGSSDTQYF	TGTGCCAGCGTTAGCGGGAGTTCAGATACGCAGTATTTT
TRBV5-8	16	TRBD2	TRBJ2-5	-	CASSPRGLGRGETQYF	TGTGCCAGCAGCCCTCGTGGCTTGGGGAGGGGAGAGACCCAGTACTTC
TRBV12-3/TRBV12-4	13	-	TRBJ2-5	-	CASLRQAWGTQYF	TGTGCCAGTTTGAGACAGGCCTGGGGGACCCAGTACTTC
TRBV6-2/TRBV6-3	18	TRBD1	TRBJ2-2	-	CASSPSLGDRGGTGELFF	TGTGCCAGCAGTCCCAGCCTAGGTGACAGGGGAGGCACAGGGGAGCTGTTTTTT
TRBV19	16	TRBD1	TRBJ1-2	-	CASSIDRGRLNYGYTF	TGTGCCAGTAGTATCGACAGGGGCAGGCTAAACTATGGCTACACCTTC
TRBV4-3	15	TRBD1	TRBJ1-4	-	CASSQDTGAGEKLFF	TGCGCCAGCAGCCAAGATACAGGGGCAGGTGAAAAACTGTTTTTT
TRBV24-1	15	TRBD1	TRBJ1-2	-	CATSASGQGGDGYTF	TGTGCCACCAGTGCTTCGGGACAGGGAGGCGATGGCTACACCTTC
TRBV2	14	-	TRBJ2-3	-	CASSAEGSTDTQYF	TGTGCCAGCAGTGCGGAGGGAAGCACAGATACGCAGTATTTT
TRBV19	15	-	TRBJ2-1	-	CASSQEGTSYNEQFF	TGTGCCAGTAGTCAGGAGGGGACGTCCTACAATGAGCAGTTCTTC
TRBV27	13	-	TRBJ2-1	-	CASSLIGENEQFF	TGTGCCAGCAGTTTAATCGGGGAGAATGAGCAGTTCTTC
TRBV5-1	16	TRBD1	TRBJ2-3	-	CASSLLDRKAGDTQYF	TGCGCCAGCAGCCTCCTGGACAGGAAGGCTGGGGATACGCAGTATTTT
TRBV2	15	TRBD1	TRBJ2-2	once	CASSGQGRNTGELFF	TGTGCCAGCAGTGGACAGGGTCGGAACACCGGGGAGCTGTTTTTT
TRBV5-1	18	TRBD1	TRBJ1-2	-	CASSLALSGGGTNYGYTF	TGCGCCAGCAGCTTGGCCCTCTCAGGGGGCGGCACTAACTATGGCTACACCTTC
TRBV6-5	12	-	TRBJ1-2	-	CASSSTNYGYTF	TGTGCCAGCAGTTCCACTAACTATGGCTACACCTTC
TRBV10-1	14	-	TRBJ2-7	-	CASSEGLLSYEQYF	TGCGCCAGCAGTGAGGGCCTCCTCTCCTACGAGCAGTACTTC
TRBV12-3/TRBV12-4	13	-	TRBJ2-1	-	CASSADYLNEQFF	TGTGCCAGCAGTGCGGACTACCTCAATGAGCAGTTCTTC
TRBV6-5	15	-	TRBJ1-3	-	CASRFSGGPGNTIYF	TGTGCCAGCCGATTCTCGGGGGGCCCTGGAAACACCATATATTTT
TRBV7-9	15	-	TRBJ2-7	-	CASSLGAGGKREQYF	TGTGCCAGCAGCTTAGGGGCCGGCGGCAAGCGGGAGCAGTACTTC
TRBV10-3	15	TRBD2	TRBJ2-2	-	CATNPGLAGTGELFF	TGTGCCACCAACCCGGGACTAGCGGGGACCGGGGAGCTGTTTTTT
TRBV24-1	13	-	TRBJ1-2	-	CATSREAGYGYTF	TGTGCCACCAGTCGGGAGGCGGGCTATGGCTACACCTTC
TRBV24-1	23	TRBD2	TRBJ2-1	-	CATSDMTGKPGLAARNSYNEQFF	TGTGCCACCAGTGACATGACAGGGAAACCGGGACTAGCGGCCAGAAACTCCTACAATGAGCAGTTCTTC
TRBV12-5	15	TRBD2	TRBJ2-7	-	CASGWGRLAGDEQYF	TGTGCTAGTGGTTGGGGGAGACTAGCGGGAGACGAGCAGTACTTC
TRBV21-1	19	-	TRBJ2-5	-	CASSKGPSQATGVEKTQYF	TGTGCCAGCAGCAAAGGCCCCTCTCAGGCTACGGGAGTGGAGAAGACCCAGTACTTC
TRBV11-2	13	TRBD2	TRBJ2-7	-	CASSPGLVGEQYF	TGTGCCAGCAGCCCCGGACTAGTGGGGGAGCAGTACTTC
TRBV11-2	16	TRBD1	TRBJ2-1	-	CASSPGQARSYNEQFF	TGTGCCAGCAGCCCCGGACAGGCCCGCTCCTACAATGAGCAGTTCTTC
TRBV3-1/TRBV3-2	15	-	TRBJ2-1	-	CASSQEAGSPNEQFF	TGTGCCAGCAGCCAAGAGGCGGGTTCCCCCAATGAGCAGTTCTTC
TRBV2	14	-	TRBJ2-7	once	CALAGTPFSYEQYF	TGTGCCCTGGCCGGGACACCTTTCTCCTACGAGCAGTACTTC
TRBV4-3	16	TRBD2	TRBJ2-7	-	CASSQLSSGTSYEQYF	TGCGCCAGCAGCCAACTGAGTAGCGGGACCTCCTACGAGCAGTACTTC
TRBV7-6	15	TRBD1	TRBJ1-3	few	CASSRTGDSGNTIYF	TGTGCCAGCAGTCGCACAGGGGACTCTGGAAACACCATATATTTT
TRBV5-4	17	TRBD2	TRBJ2-3	once	CASSSTWTSGSTDTQYF	TGTGCCAGCAGCTCAACCTGGACTAGCGGAAGCACAGATACGCAGTATTTT
TRBV2	12	-	TRBJ1-4	once	CASHRTGEKLFF	TGTGCCAGCCATCGGACTGGTGAAAAACTGTTTTTT
TRBV5-4	20	TRBD2	TRBJ2-2	-	CASSFGGGRLAGGPTGELFF	TGTGCCAGCAGCTTCGGGGGGGGCCGACTAGCGGGAGGGCCAACCGGGGAGCTGTTTTTT
TRBV3-1/TRBV3-2	16	-	TRBJ2-3	-	CASSQAGPRASDTQYF	TGTGCCAGCAGCCAAGCCGGTCCGCGGGCGTCAGATACGCAGTATTTT
TRBV5-1	15	-	TRBJ1-4	-	CASSKREGGSEKLFF	TGCGCCAGCAGCAAAAGGGAAGGAGGGAGTGAAAAACTGTTTTTT
TRBV24-1	13	-	TRBJ2-7	-	CATSGAATREQYF	TGTGCCACGAGCGGTGCGGCTACGCGGGAGCAGTACTTC